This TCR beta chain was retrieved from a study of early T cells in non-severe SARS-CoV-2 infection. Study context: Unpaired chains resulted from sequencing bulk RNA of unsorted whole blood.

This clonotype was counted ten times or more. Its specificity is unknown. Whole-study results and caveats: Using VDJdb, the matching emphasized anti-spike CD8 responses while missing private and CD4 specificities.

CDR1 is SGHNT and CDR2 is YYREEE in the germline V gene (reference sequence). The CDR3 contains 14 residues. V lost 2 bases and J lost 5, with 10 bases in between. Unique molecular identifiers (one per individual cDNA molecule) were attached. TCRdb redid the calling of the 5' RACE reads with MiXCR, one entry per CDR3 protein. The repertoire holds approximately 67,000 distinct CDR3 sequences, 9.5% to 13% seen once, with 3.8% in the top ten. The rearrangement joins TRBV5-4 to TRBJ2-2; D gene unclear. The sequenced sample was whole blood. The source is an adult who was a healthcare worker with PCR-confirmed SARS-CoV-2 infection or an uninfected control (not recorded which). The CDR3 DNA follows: TGTGCCAGCAGCTTCCGCGAGAGTACCGGGGAGCTGTTTTTT. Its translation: CASSFRESTGELFF.